The 23 T cell receptor beta chains listed next were all sequenced from one sample in a study of CD8 T cells in ankylosing spondylitis. TCRdb recomputed calls from the 5' RACE reads with MiXCR, one row per CDR3 protein. The profile covers more than 150,000 distinct CDR3 sequences, with about 18% appearing a single time and 4.3% taken by the ten largest. The sequencing input was blood, either unsorted or a sorted T cell fraction (not recorded which). These receptors were taken from a male donor aged 5 to 30 with ankylosing spondylitis or in good health (not recorded which).

V is TRBV20-1 and J is TRBJ2-1; 7 nucleotides agree with TRBD2. Germline trimming cut 2 bases from V and 1 base from J; bases unmatched to any gene: 8. There are 16 residues in the CDR3. Germline values: CDR1 DFQATT, CDR2 SNEGSKA (reference sequence). DNA for the CDR3: TGCAGTGCTAGACCGGGCGGGAGTGGGTCCTACAATGAGCAGTTCTTC. Translating gives CSARPGGSGSYNEQFF.

This chain joins TRBV7-6 and TRBJ2-1, with 14 bases fitting TRBD2. The germline gives CDR1 SGHVS, CDR2 FNYEAQ. The V segment lost 4 bases and the J segment 5 bases; nucleotides outside the gene matches: 4. The CDR3 spans 16 residues. The chain's CDR3 is CASSSGTSGGNNEQFF. Here the CDR3 DNA reads TGTGCCAGCAGCTCCGGGACTAGCGGGGGAAACAATGAGCAGTTCTTC.

At least ten counts were recorded for this clonotype. The genes are TRBV20-1 and TRBJ2-1, with D possibly matching TRBD1 (5 bases). The CDR3 sequence is 13 residues long. The V end lost 1 base, the J end lost 5 bases, and 9 bases lay between the germline ends. CDR1 is DFQATT and CDR2 is SNEGSKA in the germline V gene (reference sequence). CDR3 region: CSARAQGHNEQFF. As DNA, the CDR3 is TGCAGTGCTAGAGCCCAGGGCCACAATGAGCAGTTCTTC.

At least ten counts were recorded for this clonotype. The J gene is TRBJ1-2, the V gene TRBV7-8; no clear D gene. CDR1 SGHVS and CDR2 FQNEAQ come from the germline V gene. The germline V and J ends were trimmed by 1 base and 10 bases, with 13 bases remaining between them. The CDR3 runs 13 residues. CDR3: CASSLGLNNDYTF. CDR3 DNA: TGTGCCAGCAGCTTAGGCCTGAACAATGACTACACCTTC.

In its sample, this clonotype was seen a few times. The V and J genes are TRBV6-5 and TRBJ2-7; D is perhaps TRBD2 (5 bases). V gave up 2 bases and J gave up 4 bases, with 6 bases separating them. The CDR3 extends over 12 amino acids. CDR1 MNHEY and CDR2 SVGAGI come from the germline V gene. For the CDR3, the DNA is TGTGCCAGCAGTTACCGAGGGTACGAGCAGTACTTC. Residues: CASSYRGYEQYF.

This clonotype was detected many times. The V gene is TRBV20-1, the J gene TRBJ2-5, with D tentatively TRBD1 or TRBD2 (5 bases each). Between the trimmed V and J ends, which lost 1 base and 5 bases, there was a span of 14 bases. In germline, CDR1 is DFQATT, CDR2 SNEGSKA (reference sequence). There are 14 residues in the CDR3. The CDR3 DNA is TGCAGTGCTAGAGGGCCCGAGGGGATCGAGACCCAGTACTTC. Residues: CSARGPEGIETQYF.

The sample holds many counts of this clonotype. This chain joins TRBV2 and TRBJ1-1; D is perhaps TRBD1 (6 bases). Trimming stripped 6 bases from V and 7 bases from J, with 21 bases between. The length of the CDR3 is 15 residues. Per the germline V gene, CDR1 is SNHLY and CDR2 is FYNNEI. The CDR3 DNA reads as TGTGCCAGCAGACCTGTTCCCTGGACAGACCTTGAAGCTTTCTTT. It translates to CASRPVPWTDLEAFF. The full variable domain, with the rest looked up from reference TRBV2 and TRBJ1-1, is EPEVTQTPSHQVTQMGQEVILRCVPISNHLYFYWYRQILGQKVEFLVSFYNNEISEKSEIFDDQFSVERPDGSNFTLKIRSTKLEDSAMYFCASRPVPWTDLEAFFGQGTRLTVV.

This clonotype was observed a single time. The CDR3 is CSVSRGRGSEAFF. The CDR3 nucleotides are TGCAGCGTGAGCAGGGGGCGCGGCTCTGAAGCTTTCTTT. V usage is TRBV29-1 and J usage is TRBJ1-1, with TRBD1 identical over 8 bases. After removal of 6 bases from V and 6 bases from J, the junction contained 9 bases not matched to a gene. This CDR3 contains 13 residues. Germline-derived CDR1 and CDR2 are SQVTM and ANQGSEA.

This clonotype was counted ten times or more. In nucleotides, the CDR3 is TGTGCCAGCAGCCAGCAGACAGGGGGCGGCAATCAGCCCCAGCATTTT. Its protein is CASSQQTGGGNQPQHF. This chain links TRBV16 with TRBJ1-5, with 10 bases matching TRBD1. In germline, CDR1 is KGHSY, CDR2 FQNENV. V lost 3 bases to trimming and J lost 2 bases; unmatched junction nucleotides: 4. The length of the CDR3 is 16 residues.

This clonotype was seen repeatedly, ten times or more. The rearrangement links TRBV9 to TRBJ2-1, with D perhaps given as TRBD1 or TRBD2 (5 bases each). The germline V gene encodes CDR1 SGDLS and CDR2 YYNGEE. V lost 4 bases and J 4 bases, leaving 18 bases between the germline ends. CDR3 length: 16 residues. CDR3 sequence reads: CASSRTGTTGYNEQFF. The CDR3 nucleotides are TGTGCCAGCAGCAGGACCGGGACCACCGGGTACAATGAGCAGTTCTTC.

This clonotype was detected only once. The rearrangement joins TRBV7-2 to TRBJ2-1; unclear D gene. Germline V gene sequence: CDR1 SGHTA, CDR2 FQGNSA. V lost 3 bases and J 10 bases, leaving 13 bases between the germline ends. The CDR3 runs to 13 residues. CDR3 amino acids: CASSLPPAGEQFF. CDR3 DNA: TGTGCCAGCAGCTTGCCACCTGCTGGGGAGCAGTTCTTC.

Many counts were recorded for this clonotype. V and J are TRBV11-2 and TRBJ1-6, with TRBD1 matching 10 bases. Germline V gene sequence: CDR1 SGHAT, CDR2 FQNNGV. The CDR3 is 16 amino acids. J gave up 9 bases and V 4 bases, and 9 bases lay outside the gene matches. DNA for the CDR3: TGTGCCAGCAGCTCAACCGGGACAGGGGTAGGTTCACCCCTCCACTTT. This translates into CASSSTGTGVGSPLHF. Variable domain in full (rest from reference TRBV11-2 and TRBJ1-6): EAGVAQSPRYKIIEKRQSVAFWCNPISGHATLYWYQQILGQGPKLLIQFQNNGVVDDSQLPKDRFSAERLKGVDSTLKIQPAKLEDSAVYLCASSSTGTGVGSPLHFGNGTRLTVT.

J is TRBJ1-2 and V is TRBV15, with D possibly matching TRBD1 (6 bases). CDR1 and CDR2 from the germline V gene are LNHNV and YYDKDF (reference sequence). This CDR3 is built from 14 residues. The germline V and J ends were trimmed by 0 bases and 3 bases, with 8 bases remaining between them. The CDR3: CATSRDGGHYGYTF. CDR3 nucleotide sequence: TGTGCCACCAGCAGAGATGGGGGCCACTATGGCTACACCTTC.

This clonotype has a handful of counts. V gene TRBV29-1 combines with J gene TRBJ2-1, with TRBD2 identical over 9 bases. After removal of 6 bases from V and 6 bases from J, the junction contained 6 bases not matched to a gene. Germline V gives CDR1 SQVTM, CDR2 ANQGSEA. CDR3 length: 13 amino acids. CDR3 loop: CSVGREGVNEQFF. CDR3 bases: TGCAGCGTGGGGCGGGAGGGGGTCAATGAGCAGTTCTTC.

The table lists this clonotype with many counts. This rearrangement joins TRBV20-1 to TRBJ1-3, with D possibly being TRBD1 (6 bases). The CDR3 consists of 14 residues. Germline CDR1 DFQATT, CDR2 SNEGSKA (reference sequence). V was cut by 3 bases and J by 0 bases, with 9 bases left in between. The CDR3, as DNA: TGCAGTGCTAGGATGGGGGCCTCTGGAAACACCATATATTTT. Protein sequence: CSARMGASGNTIYF.

There are many counts of this clonotype. V and J are TRBV20-1 and TRBJ2-7, with 7 bases that match TRBD2. This CDR3 has 14 residues. V lost 2 bases, J lost 7 bases, and 11 bases stayed unmatched. Germline loops: CDR1 DFQATT, CDR2 SNEGSKA (reference sequence). CDR3 protein: CSARRGSTMGEQYF. CDR3 sequence (DNA): TGCAGTGCTAGACGCGGGAGCACGATGGGGGAGCAGTACTTC.

This clonotype was observed at least ten times. This chain links TRBV30 with TRBJ2-2; 12 bases map to TRBD2. V lost 5 bases and J lost 4; bases outside the gene matches: 2. Germline CDR1 is GTSNPN and CDR2 is SVGIG (reference sequence). This CDR3 contains 14 residues. This chain's CDR3 is CAWGLAGLTGELFF. CDR3 nucleotide sequence: TGTGCCTGGGGACTAGCGGGACTCACCGGGGAGCTGTTTTTT.

This clonotype has a count of ten or more. This sequence joins TRBV7-7 and TRBJ2-1, with D possibly TRBD1 on 5 matching bases. The length of the CDR3 is 17 residues. Per germline, CDR1 SSHAT and CDR2 FNYEAQ (reference sequence). Trimming pared 5 bases from V and 8 bases from J, leaving 25 bases between. The CDR3 loop reads CASSPGSSQESLDEQFF. CDR3 nucleotides: TGTGCCAGCAGCCCAGGATCTTCACAGGAATCGTTAGATGAGCAGTTCTTC.

This clonotype was counted ten times or more. The chain links TRBV10-3 to TRBJ1-5, with D uncertain. The CDR3 has 16 amino acids. The germline V and J ends were trimmed by 2 bases and 9 bases, with 20 bases remaining between them. CDR1 and CDR2 (germline): ENHRY, SYGVKD. CDR3 sequence reads: CAISEPEGLGERPQHF. In DNA form, the CDR3 reads TGTGCCATCAGTGAGCCCGAAGGCTTAGGAGAGCGGCCCCAGCATTTT.

V gene TRBV7-2 combines with J gene TRBJ2-3; 10 bases are a match to TRBD2. Germline CDR1 SGHTA, CDR2 FQGNSA. Unmatched junction bases numbered 9, after V lost 1 base and J lost 14 bases. This CDR3 is built from 14 residues. The CDR3 DNA is TGTGCCAGCAGCTTAGAAGGGACTAGCGAGGTTCGGTATTTT. Encoded protein: CASSLEGTSEVRYF.

This chain joins TRBV9 and TRBJ1-2, with D possibly matching TRBD1 (6 bases). The V gene lost 5 bases and the J gene lost 8 bases, with 28 bases spanning the gap. The CDR3 sequence is 17 residues long. Germline CDR1 is SGDLS and CDR2 is YYNGEE. CDR3 sequence (DNA): TGTGCCAGCAGTGGGCCGGCGGTTGGGGGCCCCGTGCTCGGCTACACCTTC. Protein sequence: CASSGPAVGGPVLGYTF.

This clonotype was counted ten times or more. The chain combines TRBV7-9 with TRBJ2-1; no reliable D call. Germline CDR1 reads SEHNR; CDR2 reads FQNEAQ (reference sequence). V was clipped by 2 bases and J by 0 bases, with 8 bases between them. The CDR3 runs 15 residues. The CDR3 region is CASSLSLSSYNEQFF. The CDR3 DNA reads as TGTGCCAGCAGCTTAAGTCTGAGCTCCTACAATGAGCAGTTCTTC.

This clonotype has ten or more counts. The CDR3 coding sequence is TGTGCCAGCAGCTTAGAGGGACGGGATGACAATGAGCAGTTCTTC. Translating it yields CASSLEGRDDNEQFF. V usage is TRBV7-6 and J usage is TRBJ2-1; either TRBD1 or TRBD2 may supply D (5 bases each). V was pared by 1 base and J by 5 bases, with 12 bases between. This CDR3 region has 15 residues. Per the germline V gene, CDR1 is SGHVS and CDR2 is FNYEAQ.